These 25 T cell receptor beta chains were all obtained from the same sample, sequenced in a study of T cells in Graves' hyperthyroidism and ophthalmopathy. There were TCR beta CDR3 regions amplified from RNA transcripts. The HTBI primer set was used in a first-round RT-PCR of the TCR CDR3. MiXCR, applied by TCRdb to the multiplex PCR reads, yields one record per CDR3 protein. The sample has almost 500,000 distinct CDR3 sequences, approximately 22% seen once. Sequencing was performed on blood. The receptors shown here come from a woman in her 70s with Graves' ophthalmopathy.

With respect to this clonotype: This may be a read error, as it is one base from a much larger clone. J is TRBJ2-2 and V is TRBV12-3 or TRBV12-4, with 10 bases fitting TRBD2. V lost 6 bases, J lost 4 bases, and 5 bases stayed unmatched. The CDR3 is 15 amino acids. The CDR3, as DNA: TGTGCCAGCAGAGAAGCGGGAGGGCCCACCGGGGAGCTGTTTTTT. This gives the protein CASREAGGPTGELFF.

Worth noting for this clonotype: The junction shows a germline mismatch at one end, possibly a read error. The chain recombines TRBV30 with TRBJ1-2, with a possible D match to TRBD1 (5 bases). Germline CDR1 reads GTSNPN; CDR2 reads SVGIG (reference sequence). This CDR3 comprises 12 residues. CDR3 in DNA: TGTGTCTGGAGTTGGGGGAAGGGAGGCTACACCTTC. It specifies CVWSWGKGGYTF.

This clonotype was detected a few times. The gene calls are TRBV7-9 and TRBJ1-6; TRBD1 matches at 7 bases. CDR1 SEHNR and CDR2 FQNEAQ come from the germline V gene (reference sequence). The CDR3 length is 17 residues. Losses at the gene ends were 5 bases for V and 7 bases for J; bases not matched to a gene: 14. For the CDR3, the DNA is TGTGCCAGCAGCACCCCGCCAGGGACAGAGCTAAATTCACCCCTCCACTTT. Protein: CASSTPPGTELNSPLHF.

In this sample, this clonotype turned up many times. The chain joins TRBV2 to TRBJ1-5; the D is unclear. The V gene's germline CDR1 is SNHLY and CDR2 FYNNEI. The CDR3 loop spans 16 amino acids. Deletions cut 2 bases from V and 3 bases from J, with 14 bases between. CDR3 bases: TGTGCCAGCAGTGAAAGCAGATTAGAATTCAATCAGCCCCAGCATTTT. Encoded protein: CASSESRLEFNQPQHF.

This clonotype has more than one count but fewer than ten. CDR3 sequence (DNA): TGTGCCAGCAGCCCCCGGCCGTTAGGGGTCACTGAAGCTTTCTTT. It specifies CASSPRPLGVTEAFF. The chain has TRBV5-5 and TRBJ1-1, with D perhaps TRBD1 (5 bases). The CDR3 has 15 amino acids. Germline loops: CDR1 SGHKS, CDR2 YYEKEE (reference sequence). Trimming left V 4 bases short and J 4 bases short, with 17 bases between.

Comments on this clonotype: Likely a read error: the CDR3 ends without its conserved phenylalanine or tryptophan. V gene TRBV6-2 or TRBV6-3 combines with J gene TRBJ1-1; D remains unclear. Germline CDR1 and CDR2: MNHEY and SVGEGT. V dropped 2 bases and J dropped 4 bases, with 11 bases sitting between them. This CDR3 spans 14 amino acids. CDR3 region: CASSYPPRATEAFL. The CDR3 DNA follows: TGTGCCAGCAGTTACCCCCCCCGGGCCACTGAAGCTTTCCTT.

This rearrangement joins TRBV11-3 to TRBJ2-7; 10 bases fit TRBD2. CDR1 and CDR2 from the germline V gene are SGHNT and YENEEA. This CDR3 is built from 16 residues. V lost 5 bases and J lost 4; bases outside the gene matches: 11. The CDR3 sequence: CASSASLLAGAYEQYF. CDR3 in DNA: TGTGCCAGCAGCGCGTCCTTGCTAGCGGGAGCTTACGAGCAGTACTTC.

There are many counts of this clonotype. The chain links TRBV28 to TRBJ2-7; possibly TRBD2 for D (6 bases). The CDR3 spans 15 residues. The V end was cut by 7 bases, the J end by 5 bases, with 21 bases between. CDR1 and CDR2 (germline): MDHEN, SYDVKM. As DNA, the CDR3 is TGTGCCAGCATCCCCCTATCGGGAGTAACCCACGAGCAGTACTTC. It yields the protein CASIPLSGVTHEQYF.

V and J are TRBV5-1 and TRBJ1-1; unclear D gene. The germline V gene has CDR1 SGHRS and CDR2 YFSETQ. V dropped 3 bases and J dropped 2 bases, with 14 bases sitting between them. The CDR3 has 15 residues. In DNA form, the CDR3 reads TGCGCCAGCAGCTATCGCGGCAACCAAAACACTGAAGCTTTCTTT. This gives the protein CASSYRGNQNTEAFF.

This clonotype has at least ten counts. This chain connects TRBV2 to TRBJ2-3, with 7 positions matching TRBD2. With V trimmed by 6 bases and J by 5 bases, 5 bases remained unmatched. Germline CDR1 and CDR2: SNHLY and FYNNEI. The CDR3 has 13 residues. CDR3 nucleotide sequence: TGTGCCAGCAGCTTTGCGGGAGTAGATACGCAGTATTTT. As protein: CASSFAGVDTQYF.

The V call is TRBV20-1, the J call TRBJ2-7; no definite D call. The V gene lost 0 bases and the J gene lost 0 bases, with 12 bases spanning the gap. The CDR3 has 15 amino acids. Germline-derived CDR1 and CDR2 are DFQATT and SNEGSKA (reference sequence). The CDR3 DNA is TGCAGTGCTAGAGATAGGCTACAGTTCTCCTACGAGCAGTACTTC. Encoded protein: CSARDRLQFSYEQYF.

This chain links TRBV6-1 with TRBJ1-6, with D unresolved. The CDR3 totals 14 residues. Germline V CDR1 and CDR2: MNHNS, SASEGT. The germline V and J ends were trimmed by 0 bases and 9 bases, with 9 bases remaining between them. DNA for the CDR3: TGTGCCAGCAGTGAAGCCACCGGGATTTCACCCCTCCACTTT. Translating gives CASSEATGISPLHF.

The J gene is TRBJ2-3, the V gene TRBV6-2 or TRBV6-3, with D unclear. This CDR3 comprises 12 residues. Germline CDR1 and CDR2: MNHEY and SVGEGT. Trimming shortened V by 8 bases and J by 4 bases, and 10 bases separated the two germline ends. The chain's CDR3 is CASLRRPDTQYF. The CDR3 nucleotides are TGTGCCAGCTTACGACGGCCAGATACGCAGTATTTT.

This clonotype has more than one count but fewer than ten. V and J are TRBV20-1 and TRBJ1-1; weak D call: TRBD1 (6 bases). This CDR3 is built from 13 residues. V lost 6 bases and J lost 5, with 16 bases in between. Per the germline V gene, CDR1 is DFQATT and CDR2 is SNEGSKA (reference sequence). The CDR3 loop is CSAASGARTEAFF. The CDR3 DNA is TGCAGTGCCGCGTCGGGGGCTAGGACTGAAGCTTTCTTT.

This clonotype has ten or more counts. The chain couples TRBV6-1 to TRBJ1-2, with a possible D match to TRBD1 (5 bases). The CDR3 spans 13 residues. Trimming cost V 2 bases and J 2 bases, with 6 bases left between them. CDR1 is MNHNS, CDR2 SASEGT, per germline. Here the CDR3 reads CASSEQGNYGYTF. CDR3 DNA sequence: TGTGCCAGCAGTGAACAGGGAAACTATGGCTACACCTTC.

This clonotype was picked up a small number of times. The CDR3: CASSPQGVKNIQYF. CDR3 nucleotides: TGTGCCAGCAGCCCTCAGGGCGTCAAAAACATTCAGTACTTC. The chain has TRBV11-2 and TRBJ2-4, with D possibly TRBD1 on 5 matching bases. CDR3 size: 14 residues. Germline V gene sequence: CDR1 SGHAT, CDR2 FQNNGV. V was pared by 5 bases and J by 3 bases, with 11 bases between.

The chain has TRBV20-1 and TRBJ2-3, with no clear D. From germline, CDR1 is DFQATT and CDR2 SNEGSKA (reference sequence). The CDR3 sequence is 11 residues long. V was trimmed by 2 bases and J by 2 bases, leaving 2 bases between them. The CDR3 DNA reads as TGCAGTGCTAGATACACAGATACGCAGTATTTT. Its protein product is CSARYTDTQYF.

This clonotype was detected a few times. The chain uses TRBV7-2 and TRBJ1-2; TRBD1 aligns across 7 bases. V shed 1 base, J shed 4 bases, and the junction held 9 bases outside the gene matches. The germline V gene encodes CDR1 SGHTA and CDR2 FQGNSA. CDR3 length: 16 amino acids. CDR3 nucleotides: TGTGCCAGCAGCTTAGAGGGGGCCTCCTCGGGCTATGGCTACACCTTC. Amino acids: CASSLEGASSGYGYTF.

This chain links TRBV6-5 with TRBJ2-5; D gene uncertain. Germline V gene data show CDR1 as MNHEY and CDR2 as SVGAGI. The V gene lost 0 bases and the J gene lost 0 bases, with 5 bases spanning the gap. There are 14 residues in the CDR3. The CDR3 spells CASSYSSNQETQYF. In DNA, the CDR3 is TGTGCCAGCAGTTACTCATCCAACCAAGAGACCCAGTACTTC.

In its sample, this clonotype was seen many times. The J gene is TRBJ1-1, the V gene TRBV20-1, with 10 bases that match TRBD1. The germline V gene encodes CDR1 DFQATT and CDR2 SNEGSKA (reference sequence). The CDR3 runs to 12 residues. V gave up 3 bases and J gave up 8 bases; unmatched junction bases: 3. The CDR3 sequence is CSARAGQGEAFF. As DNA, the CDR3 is TGCAGTGCTAGGGCGGGACAGGGGGAAGCTTTCTTT.

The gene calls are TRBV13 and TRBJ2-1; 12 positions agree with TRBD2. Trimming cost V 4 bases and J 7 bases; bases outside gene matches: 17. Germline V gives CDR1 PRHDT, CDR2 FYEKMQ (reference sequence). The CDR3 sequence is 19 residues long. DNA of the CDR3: TGTGCCAGCAGCTCTATGACTAGCGGGAGTATCATGGGTCTAAATGAGCAGTTCTTC. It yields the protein CASSSMTSGSIMGLNEQFF.

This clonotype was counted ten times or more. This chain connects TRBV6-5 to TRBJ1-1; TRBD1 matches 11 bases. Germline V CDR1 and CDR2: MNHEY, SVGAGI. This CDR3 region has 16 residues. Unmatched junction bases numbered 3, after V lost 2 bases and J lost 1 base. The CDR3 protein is CASSYGQGAGNTEAFF. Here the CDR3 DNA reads TGTGCCAGCAGTTACGGACAGGGGGCGGGGAACACTGAAGCTTTCTTT.

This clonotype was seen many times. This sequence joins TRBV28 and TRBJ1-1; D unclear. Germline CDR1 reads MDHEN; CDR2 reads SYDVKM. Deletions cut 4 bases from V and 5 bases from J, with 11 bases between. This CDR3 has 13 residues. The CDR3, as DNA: TGTGCCAGCAGTTCCCACAGTGCTACTGAAGCTTTCTTT. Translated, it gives CASSSHSATEAFF.

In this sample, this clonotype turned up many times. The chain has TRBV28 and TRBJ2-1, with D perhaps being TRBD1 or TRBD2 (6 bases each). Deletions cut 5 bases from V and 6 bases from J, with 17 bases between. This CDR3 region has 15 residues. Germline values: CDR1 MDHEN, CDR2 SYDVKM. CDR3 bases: TGTGCCAGCAGTAAGCCTTGGGGGGCCCTCAATGAGCAGTTCTTC. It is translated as CASSKPWGALNEQFF.

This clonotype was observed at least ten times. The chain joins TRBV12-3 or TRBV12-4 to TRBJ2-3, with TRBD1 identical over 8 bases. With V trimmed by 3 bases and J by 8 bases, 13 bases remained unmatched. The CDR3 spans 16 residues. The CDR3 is CASSFRTGFSFVTQYF. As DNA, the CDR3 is TGTGCCAGCAGTTTCAGGACAGGGTTTTCTTTCGTTACGCAGTATTTT.